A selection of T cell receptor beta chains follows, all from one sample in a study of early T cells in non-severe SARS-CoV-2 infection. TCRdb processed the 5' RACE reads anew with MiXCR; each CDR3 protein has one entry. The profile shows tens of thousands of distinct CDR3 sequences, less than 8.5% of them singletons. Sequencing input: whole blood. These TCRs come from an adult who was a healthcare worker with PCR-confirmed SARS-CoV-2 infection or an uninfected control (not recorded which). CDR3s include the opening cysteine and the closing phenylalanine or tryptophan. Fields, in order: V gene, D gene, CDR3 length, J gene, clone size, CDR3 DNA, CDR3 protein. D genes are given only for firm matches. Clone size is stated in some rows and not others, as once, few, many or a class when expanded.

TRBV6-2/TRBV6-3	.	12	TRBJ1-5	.	TGTGCCAGCAGTTATCAGTTGGGAGCCCAGCATTTT	CASSYQLGAQHF
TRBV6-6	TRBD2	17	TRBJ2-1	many	TGTGCCAGCAGTCCCGTAATCTCCGGGACTAGCGGCGATGAGCAGTTCTTC	CASSPVISGTSGDEQFF
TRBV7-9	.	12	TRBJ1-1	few	TGTGCCAGCAATGGATTAAGCACTGAAGCTTTCTTT	CASNGLSTEAFF
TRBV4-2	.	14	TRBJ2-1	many	TGTGCCAGCAGCCAAGACGCCCTGATGGATGAGCAGTTCTTC	CASSQDALMDEQFF
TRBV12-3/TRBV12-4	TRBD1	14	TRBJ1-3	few	TGTGCCAGCATTATAACAGGGGTGGGAAACACCATATATTTT	CASIITGVGNTIYF
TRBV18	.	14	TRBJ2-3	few	TGTGCCAGCTCAGCGGTCCTCAGCACAGATACGCAGTATTTT	CASSAVLSTDTQYF
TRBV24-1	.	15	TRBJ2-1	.	TGTGCCACCAGTGATTTTCAAAGCGCCTACAATGAGCAGTTCTTC	CATSDFQSAYNEQFF
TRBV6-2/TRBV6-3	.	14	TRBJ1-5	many	TGTGCCAGCAGTTATTTCCCCCGCGATCAGCCCCAGCATTTT	CASSYFPRDQPQHF
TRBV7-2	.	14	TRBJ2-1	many	TGTGCCAGCAGCTTAGATCGGCAAAACAATGAGCAGTTCTTC	CASSLDRQNNEQFF
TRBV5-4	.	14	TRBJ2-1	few	TGTGCCAGCCACGGCACGACAAGCTACAATGAGCAGTTCTTC	CASHGTTSYNEQFF
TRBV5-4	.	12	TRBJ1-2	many	TGTGCCAGCAGCTTGGACAGGGCTGGCTACACCTTC	CASSLDRAGYTF
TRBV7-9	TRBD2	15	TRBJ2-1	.	TGTGCCAGCAGCGTTACTAGCGGGGCGTACAATGAGCAGTTCTTC	CASSVTSGAYNEQFF
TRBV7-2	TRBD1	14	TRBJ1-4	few	TGTGCCAGCAGCTTACTCCGGGACAGCGAAAAACTGTTTTTT	CASSLLRDSEKLFF
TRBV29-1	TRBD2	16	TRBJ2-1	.	TGCAGCGTTGAAGATCACGCGGGGGGGCCGGACAATGAGCAGTTCTTC	CSVEDHAGGPDNEQFF
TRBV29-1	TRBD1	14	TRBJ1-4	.	TGCAGCGTAGCTATGACAGGGTCCAACGAAAAACTGTTTTTT	CSVAMTGSNEKLFF